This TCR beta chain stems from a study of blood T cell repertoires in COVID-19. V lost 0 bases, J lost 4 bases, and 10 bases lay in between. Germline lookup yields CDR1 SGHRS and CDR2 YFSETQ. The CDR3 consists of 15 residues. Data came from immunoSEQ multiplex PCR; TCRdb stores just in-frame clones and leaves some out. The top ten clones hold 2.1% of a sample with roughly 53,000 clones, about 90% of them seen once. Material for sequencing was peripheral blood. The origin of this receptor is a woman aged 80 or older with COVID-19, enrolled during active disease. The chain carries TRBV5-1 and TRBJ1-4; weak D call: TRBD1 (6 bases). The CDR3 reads CASSLDGTSNEKLFF. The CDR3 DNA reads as TGCGCCAGCAGCTTGGACGGGACAAGTAATGAAAAACTGTTTTTT.